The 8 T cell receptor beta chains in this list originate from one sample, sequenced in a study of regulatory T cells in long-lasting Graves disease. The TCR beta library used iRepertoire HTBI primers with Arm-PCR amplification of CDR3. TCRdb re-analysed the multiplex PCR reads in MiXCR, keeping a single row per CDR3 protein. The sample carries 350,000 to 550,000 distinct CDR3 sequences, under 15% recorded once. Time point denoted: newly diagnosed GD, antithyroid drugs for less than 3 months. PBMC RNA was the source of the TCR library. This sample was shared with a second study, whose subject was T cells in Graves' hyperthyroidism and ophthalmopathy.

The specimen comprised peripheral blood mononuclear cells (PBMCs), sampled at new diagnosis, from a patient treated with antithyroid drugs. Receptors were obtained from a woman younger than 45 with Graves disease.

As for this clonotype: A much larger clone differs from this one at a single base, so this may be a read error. The CDR3 bases are TGTGTCAGCAGTCTGAGTCAGCCCCAGCATTTT. Translating it yields CVSSLSQPQHF. V and J are TRBV12-3 or TRBV12-4 and TRBJ1-5, with no clear D. The CDR3 length is 11 residues.

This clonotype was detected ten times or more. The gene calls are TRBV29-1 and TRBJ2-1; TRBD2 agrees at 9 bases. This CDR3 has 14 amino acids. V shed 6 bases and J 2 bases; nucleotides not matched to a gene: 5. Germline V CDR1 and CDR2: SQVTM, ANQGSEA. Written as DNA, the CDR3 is TGCAGCGTCGGGACTAGCAGAACCTACAATGAGCAGTTCTTC. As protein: CSVGTSRTYNEQFF.

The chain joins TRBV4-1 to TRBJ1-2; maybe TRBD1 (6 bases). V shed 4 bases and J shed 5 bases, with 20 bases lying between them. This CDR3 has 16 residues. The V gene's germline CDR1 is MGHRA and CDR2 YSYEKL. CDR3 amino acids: CASSPPGGGESYGYTF. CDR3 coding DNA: TGCGCCAGCAGCCCTCCGGGTGGGGGCGAGTCGTATGGCTACACCTTC.

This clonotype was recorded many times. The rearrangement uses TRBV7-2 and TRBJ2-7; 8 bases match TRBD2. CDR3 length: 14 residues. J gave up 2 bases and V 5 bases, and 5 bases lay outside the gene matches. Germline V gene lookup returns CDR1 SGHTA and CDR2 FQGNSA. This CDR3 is CASSRGAGAYEQYF. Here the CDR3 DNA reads TGTGCCAGCAGCCGGGGAGCGGGAGCCTACGAGCAGTACTTC. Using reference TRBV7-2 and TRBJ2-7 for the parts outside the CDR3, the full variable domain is GAGVSQSPSNKVTEKGKDVELRCDPISGHTALYWYRQSLGQGLEFLIYFQGNSAPDKSGLPSDRFSAERTGGSVSTLTIQRTQQEDSAVYLCASSRGAGAYEQYFGPGTRLTVT.

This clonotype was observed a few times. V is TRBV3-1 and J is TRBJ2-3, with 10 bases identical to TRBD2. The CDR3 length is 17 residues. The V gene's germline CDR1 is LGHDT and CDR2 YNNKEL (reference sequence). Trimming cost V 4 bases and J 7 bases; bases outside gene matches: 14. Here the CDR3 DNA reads TGTGCCAGCAGCCGCGGACTAGCGGAAAGTAAACCCCATACGCAGTATTTT. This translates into CASSRGLAESKPHTQYF.

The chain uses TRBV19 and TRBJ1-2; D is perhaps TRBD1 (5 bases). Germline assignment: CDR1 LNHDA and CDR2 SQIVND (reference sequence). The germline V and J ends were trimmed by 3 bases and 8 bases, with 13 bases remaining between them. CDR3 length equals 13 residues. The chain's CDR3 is CASSMGRDGGYTF. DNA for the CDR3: TGTGCCAGTAGTATGGGACGTGATGGGGGCTACACCTTC. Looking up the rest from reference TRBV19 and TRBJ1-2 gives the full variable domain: DGGITQSPKYLFRKEGQNVTLSCEQNLNHDAMYWYRQDPGQGLRLIYYSQIVNDFQKGDIAEGYSVSREKKESFPLTVTSAQKNPTAFYLCASSMGRDGGYTFGSGTRLTVV.

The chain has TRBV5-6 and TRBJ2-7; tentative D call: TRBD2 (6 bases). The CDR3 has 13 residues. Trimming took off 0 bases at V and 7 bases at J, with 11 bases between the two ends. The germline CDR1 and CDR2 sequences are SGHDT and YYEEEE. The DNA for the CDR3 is TGTGCCAGCAGCTTGGGATTTCGGGGGGAGCAGTACTTC. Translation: CASSLGFRGEQYF.

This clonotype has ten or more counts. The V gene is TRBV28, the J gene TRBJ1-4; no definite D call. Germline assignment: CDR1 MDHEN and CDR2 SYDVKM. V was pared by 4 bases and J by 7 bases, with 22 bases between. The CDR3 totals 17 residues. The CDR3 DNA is TGTGCCAGCAGTTCAACCTCCGTGGGAGGGTTTAGTGAAAAACTGTTTTTT. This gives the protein CASSSTSVGGFSEKLFF.